Each of the 28 T cell receptor beta chains below was sequenced from the same sample in a study of blood T cells in healthy people across ages (dated by TCRdb to the mid-2010s). The method behind the library was 5' RACE. The instrument given in TCRdb is Illumina HiSeq 2500. The second PCR ran for about 7 to 11 cycles and used a J-beta primer mix along with a sample-barcoded 5' primer. TCRdb reprocessed the public reads (quality trimming at Q25 with fastp, clone calling with MiXCR) and kept in-frame beta chains. Each entry is one CDR3 protein sequence, shown with its most common DNA and genes. For this sample there are 540,000 or so distinct CDR3 sequences; 47% appear just once. The ten most abundant clones make up just under 25% of the sample. Input material: blood. The receptors were sampled from an elderly man in good health.

Concerning this clonotype: A read error is possible here, since a much larger clone lies one base away. The chain combines TRBV6-1 with TRBJ2-1; the match to TRBD2 covers 9 bases. J gave up 0 bases and V 6 bases, and 9 bases lay outside the gene matches. Germline assignment: CDR1 MNHNS and CDR2 SASEGT. The CDR3 totals 17 residues. The CDR3 DNA reads as TGTGCCAGCAGATCCACCTCTAGCGGGATCTCCTACAATGAGCAGTTCTTC. Translating it yields CASRSTSSGISYNEQFF.

This clonotype has only a few counts. V usage is TRBV9 and J usage is TRBJ2-2; the match to TRBD2 covers 11 bases. After removal of 2 bases from V and 7 bases from J, the junction contained 10 bases not matched to a gene. There are 17 residues in the CDR3. CDR1 is SGDLS and CDR2 is YYNGEE in the germline V gene. The DNA of the CDR3 is TGTGCCAGCAGCGTTATAGCGGGGGGGGCCACCCTCGGGGAGCTGTTTTTT. It yields the protein CASSVIAGGATLGELFF.

This clonotype was seen only a few times. The chain carries TRBV11-2 and TRBJ2-3, with D possibly being TRBD1 or TRBD2 (5 bases each). There are 17 residues in the CDR3. Trimming took off 0 bases at V and 2 bases at J, with 15 bases between the two ends. CDR1 is SGHAT, CDR2 FQNNGV, per germline. The CDR3 sequence is CASSLEGTSWDTDTQYF. The CDR3 nucleotides read TGTGCCAGCAGCTTAGAGGGGACGTCTTGGGACACAGATACGCAGTATTTT.

This clonotype was recorded once. The V and J genes are TRBV10-3 and TRBJ1-5, with D tentatively TRBD1 (5 bases). Germline V lookup: CDR1 ENHRY, CDR2 SYGVKD. Trimming removed 6 bases from V and 7 bases from J, with 10 bases in between. The CDR3 spans 12 residues. The CDR3 sequence: CAISSGGQPQHF. In DNA form, the CDR3 reads TGTGCCATCAGCTCCGGGGGGCAGCCCCAGCATTTT.

Many counts were recorded for this clonotype. The rearrangement joins TRBV6-6 to TRBJ2-5; the match to TRBD2 covers 9 bases. Germline loops: CDR1 MNHNY, CDR2 SVGAGI (reference sequence). The J segment lost 5 bases and the V segment lost 0 bases, leaving 7 bases of the junction unmatched. The CDR3 runs 16 residues. The CDR3 DNA follows: TGTGCCAGCAGTTACTCAATAGCGGGAGTCGGTGAGACCCAGTACTTC. This sequence encodes CASSYSIAGVGETQYF.

This clonotype was counted many times. The gene calls are TRBV4-3 and TRBJ2-3; D remains ambiguous. The CDR3 contains 16 residues. The germline V and J ends were trimmed by 0 bases and 4 bases, with 14 bases remaining between them. Germline values: CDR1 LGHNA, CDR2 YSLEER. This CDR3 reads CASSQDARLRADTQYF. CDR3 bases: TGCGCCAGCAGCCAAGACGCGAGGCTCAGAGCAGATACGCAGTATTTT.

This clonotype was detected many times. CDR3 region: CASSGTSGGYEQYF. CDR3 in DNA: TGTGCCAGCAGTGGTACTAGCGGGGGCTACGAGCAGTACTTC. The chain uses TRBV6-6 and TRBJ2-7, with 11 bases that match TRBD2. The V gene end was trimmed by 5 bases and the J gene end by 3 bases; junction bases not matched to a gene: 3. The CDR3 sequence is 14 residues long. Germline assignment: CDR1 MNHNY and CDR2 SVGAGI (reference sequence).

The chain couples TRBV20-1 to TRBJ2-3; 7 positions agree with TRBD1. The length of the CDR3 is 15 residues. J lost 5 bases, V lost 6 bases, and 14 bases had no gene match. The germline CDR1 and CDR2 sequences are DFQATT and SNEGSKA (reference sequence). CDR3 sequence (DNA): TGCAGTGCCTACGGGACAGACGCTCGAGGAGATACGCAGTATTTT. Its protein is CSAYGTDARGDTQYF.

The chain couples TRBV29-1 to TRBJ2-1; 14 bases map to TRBD2. The germline V gene has CDR1 SQVTM and CDR2 ANQGSEA. This CDR3 has 17 residues. V lost 7 bases and J lost 7; bases outside the gene matches: 15. CDR3 amino acids: CSAERLAGGPRENEQFF. The CDR3 DNA reads as TGCAGCGCCGAAAGACTAGCGGGAGGGCCACGGGAGAATGAGCAGTTCTTC.

Note on this clonotype: A much more abundant neighbour one base away suggests this may be a read error. This chain links TRBV29-1 with TRBJ2-5; weak D call: TRBD2 (7 bases). The ends were cut back, 4 bases at V and 11 bases at J, with 29 bases in the middle. Germline V gives CDR1 SQVTM, CDR2 ANQGSEA. CDR3 length: 16 amino acids. The CDR3 DNA follows: TGCAGCGTTGGGGGGCTTCCAGCGGGGCTTTACAATGAGCAGTACTTC. Protein sequence: CSVGGLPAGLYNEQYF.

The chain is built from TRBV20-1 and TRBJ1-4, with D hard to call. Trimming removed 1 base from V and 8 bases from J, with 11 bases in between. CDR1 DFQATT and CDR2 SNEGSKA come from the germline V gene (reference sequence). The CDR3 spans 13 residues. CDR3 region: CSARVPLGEKLFF. The CDR3 nucleotides read TGCAGTGCTAGAGTCCCCCTGGGCGAAAAACTGTTTTTT.

This clonotype was counted at least ten times. V and J are TRBV6-5 and TRBJ2-7; 9 bases are shared with TRBD1. V gave up 0 bases and J gave up 4 bases; unmatched junction bases: 4. Germline CDR1 MNHEY, CDR2 SVGAGI. This CDR3 has 15 residues. In nucleotides, the CDR3 is TGTGCCAGCAGTTACTCGACAGGGGGAGGATACGAGCAGTACTTC. Translated, it gives CASSYSTGGGYEQYF.

The chain uses TRBV4-3 and TRBJ1-2; the D is unclear. Germline V gene sequence: CDR1 LGHNA, CDR2 YSLEER. V lost 4 bases to trimming and J lost 8 bases, with 17 bases between them. The CDR3 is 14 residues long. The chain's CDR3 is CASSRGGDSAGYTF. The DNA for the CDR3 is TGCGCCAGCAGCCGCGGCGGAGATTCCGCGGGCTACACCTTC.

The gene calls are TRBV7-9 and TRBJ2-2; tentatively, D is TRBD1 (6 bases). This CDR3 comprises 12 residues. Germline V gene lookup returns CDR1 SEHNR and CDR2 FQNEAQ (reference sequence). Trimming removed 5 bases from V and 5 bases from J, with 6 bases in between. This CDR3 reads CASSTGTGELFF. CDR3 nucleotide sequence: TGTGCCAGCAGCACAGGGACCGGGGAGCTGTTTTTT.

This clonotype was recorded once. This rearrangement joins TRBV12-3 or TRBV12-4 to TRBJ1-1; D possibly corresponds to TRBD1 (6 bases). Trimming shortened V by 5 bases and J by 6 bases, and 16 bases separated the two germline ends. The CDR3 is made up of 14 amino acids. The CDR3 region has the DNA TGTGCCAGCAGTCCGACAGGTCGGGCGGCTGAAGCTTTCTTT. Translated: CASSPTGRAAEAFF.

Concerning this clonotype itself: Possible read error: a much larger clone is one base away. The chain links TRBV11-1 to TRBJ2-1; D is possibly TRBD2 (5 bases). The CDR3 length is 15 residues. Germline CDR1 is SGHAT and CDR2 is FQDESV (reference sequence). CDR3 nucleotide sequence: TGTGCCAGCAGCTTAGCGGGAGTCACCTACGATGAGCAGTTCTTC. Amino acid sequence: CASSLAGVTYDEQFF.

There are a few counts of this clonotype. The chain employs TRBV12-3 or TRBV12-4 and TRBJ1-2; 7 positions agree with TRBD1. V shed 2 bases, J shed 8 bases, and the junction held 11 bases outside the gene matches. This CDR3 has 15 amino acids. CDR3 DNA sequence: TGTGCCAGCAGTTTATCCCCCGGGACAGTAGGCGGCTACACCTTC. Amino acids: CASSLSPGTVGGYTF.

The chain carries TRBV5-6 and TRBJ2-1, with a tentative D call TRBD2 (6 bases). The CDR3 contains 15 residues. V lost 0 bases and J lost 9, with 16 bases in between. CDR1 and CDR2 from the germline V gene are SGHDT and YYEEEE. CDR3: CASSLAVLAIGEQFF. The CDR3 DNA reads as TGTGCCAGCAGCTTGGCCGTACTAGCAATCGGTGAGCAGTTCTTC.

This clonotype has a handful of counts. V is TRBV6-2 or TRBV6-3 and J is TRBJ2-7; D may be TRBD2 (6 bases). From germline, CDR1 is MNHEY and CDR2 SVGEGT. The V and J ends lost 4 bases and 2 bases respectively, with 15 bases between them. The CDR3 sequence is 15 residues long. CDR3 amino acids: CASSFHRESAYEQYF. DNA of the CDR3: TGTGCCAGCAGTTTCCATCGGGAGTCTGCCTACGAGCAGTACTTC.

V is TRBV6-5 and J is TRBJ2-1; no definite D call. Germline CDR1 MNHEY, CDR2 SVGAGI. V was pared by 3 bases and J by 14 bases, with 20 bases between. This CDR3 spans 14 amino acids. The CDR3 coding sequence is TGTGCCAGCAGTTATCCCCTTTCGGGCGGTCAAAAGTTCTTC. Translation gives CASSYPLSGGQKFF.

Of note for this clonotype: Just one base apart from a much larger clone, this may be a read error. The chain carries TRBV6-6 and TRBJ1-1, with D unresolved. This CDR3 spans 13 amino acids. Deletions cut 11 bases from V and 2 bases from J, with 15 bases between. In germline, CDR1 is MNHNY, CDR2 SVGAGI (reference sequence). CDR3 nucleotides: TGTGCCGGCGAGGGTCAGATCAACACTGAAGCTTTCTTT. It codes for CAGEGQINTEAFF.

J is TRBJ2-1 and V is TRBV20-1, with 10 positions matching TRBD2. Germline CDR1 is DFQATT and CDR2 is SNEGSKA (reference sequence). The CDR3 loop spans 18 amino acids. V gave up 0 bases and J gave up 6 bases; unmatched junction bases: 14. In DNA, the CDR3 is TGCAGTGCTAGAGATTGGAGAACTAGCGGGACCAAGGGCAATGAGCAGTTCTTC. This translates into CSARDWRTSGTKGNEQFF.

The genes are TRBV6-5 and TRBJ2-5; D not certain. The CDR3 has 14 residues. Trimming shortened V by 0 bases and J by 3 bases, and 8 bases separated the two germline ends. Germline V gene sequence: CDR1 MNHEY, CDR2 SVGAGI. The CDR3: CASSYSPTKETQYF. The CDR3 DNA follows: TGTGCCAGCAGTTACTCGCCTACCAAAGAGACCCAGTACTTC.

As for this clonotype: This may stem from a read error, because a much larger clone lies one nucleotide away. CDR3 in amino acids: CSGGDHNEQFF. The CDR3 coding sequence is TGCAGCGGGGGGGACCACAATGAGCAGTTCTTC. The chain joins TRBV29-1 to TRBJ2-1; D is possibly TRBD2 (6 bases). In germline, CDR1 is SQVTM, CDR2 ANQGSEA. The length of the CDR3 is 11 residues. V shed 7 bases and J shed 5 bases, with 9 bases lying between them.

The chain couples TRBV12-5 to TRBJ2-7; D ambiguous. V lost 3 bases, J lost 2 bases, and 8 bases lay in between. The CDR3 totals 13 residues. The germline V gene encodes CDR1 LGHNT and CDR2 FRNRAP. The chain's CDR3 is CASGFFPPYEQYF. The CDR3 DNA reads as TGTGCTAGTGGTTTCTTTCCACCCTACGAGCAGTACTTC.

The genes are TRBV6-5 and TRBJ1-1; the D is unclear. Looked up from germline, CDR1 is MNHEY and CDR2 is SVGAGI. Trimming took 7 bases from V and 1 from J, leaving 13 bases between them. This CDR3 spans 14 amino acids. The CDR3 DNA sequence: TGTGCCAGCACCAAGGACTGGGGGAACACTGAAGCTTTCTTT. This gives the protein CASTKDWGNTEAFF.

The V call is TRBV7-3, the J call TRBJ2-1; D unresolved. Looked up from germline, CDR1 is SGHTA and CDR2 is FQGTGA. The CDR3 is made up of 13 amino acids. V lost 5 bases, J lost 10 bases, and 15 bases lay in between. The CDR3 reads CASSPIPDEEQFF. CDR3 bases: TGTGCCAGCAGCCCCATCCCGGACGAGGAGCAGTTCTTC.

This chain joins TRBV29-1 and TRBJ2-7, with 10 bases that match TRBD1. J gave up 7 bases and V 6 bases, and 9 bases lay outside the gene matches. The CDR3 loop spans 13 amino acids. Germline V gene lookup returns CDR1 SQVTM and CDR2 ANQGSEA. The CDR3 spells CSVPGQGRREQYF. CDR3 nucleotides: TGCAGCGTACCGGGACAGGGGCGGCGAGAGCAGTACTTC.